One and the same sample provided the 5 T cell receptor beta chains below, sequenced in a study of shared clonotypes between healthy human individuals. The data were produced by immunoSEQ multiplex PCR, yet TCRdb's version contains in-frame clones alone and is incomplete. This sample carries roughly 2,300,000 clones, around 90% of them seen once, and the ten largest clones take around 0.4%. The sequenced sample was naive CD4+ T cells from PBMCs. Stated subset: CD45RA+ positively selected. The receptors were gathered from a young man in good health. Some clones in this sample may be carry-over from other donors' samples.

Here the CDR3 DNA reads TGTGCCAGCTCCCTAGAGCCTGCAGGGGGGGCGACTAACTATGGCTACACCTTC. This gives the protein CASSLEPAGGATNYGYTF. The chain recombines TRBV27 with TRBJ1-2; 7 positions match TRBD1. Germline assignment: CDR1 MNHEY and CDR2 SMNVEV (reference sequence). The CDR3 spans 18 residues. V was pared by 8 bases and J by 0 bases, with 18 bases of the junction left unmatched.

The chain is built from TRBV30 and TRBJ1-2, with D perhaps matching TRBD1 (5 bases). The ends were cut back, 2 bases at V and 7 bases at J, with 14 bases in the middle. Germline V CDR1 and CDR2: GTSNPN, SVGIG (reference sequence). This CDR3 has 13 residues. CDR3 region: CAWSPAGLVGYTF. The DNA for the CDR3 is TGTGCCTGGAGTCCGGCAGGGTTGGTTGGCTACACCTTC.

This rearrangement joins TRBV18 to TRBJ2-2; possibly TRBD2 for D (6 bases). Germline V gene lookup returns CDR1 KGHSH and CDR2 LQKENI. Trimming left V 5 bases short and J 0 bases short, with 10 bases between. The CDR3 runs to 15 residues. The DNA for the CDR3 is TGTGCCAGCTCAGGGGGACTGCCGAACACCGGGGAGCTGTTTTTT. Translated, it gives CASSGGLPNTGELFF.

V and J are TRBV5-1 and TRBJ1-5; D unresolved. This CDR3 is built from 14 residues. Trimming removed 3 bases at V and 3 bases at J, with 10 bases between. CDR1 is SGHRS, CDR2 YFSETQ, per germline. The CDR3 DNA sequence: TGCGCCAGCAGCTCTGGAAACCCCAATCAGCCCCAGCATTTT. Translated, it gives CASSSGNPNQPQHF.

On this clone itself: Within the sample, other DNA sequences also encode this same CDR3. CDR3 protein: CASRAGTGSSYEQYF. For the CDR3, the DNA is TGTGCCAGCAGAGCCGGGACAGGCAGCTCCTACGAGCAGTACTTC. The genes are TRBV6-1 and TRBJ2-7; TRBD1 matches at 8 bases. V lost 6 bases and J lost 0; bases outside the gene matches: 7. Germline CDR1 is MNHNS and CDR2 is SASEGT. This CDR3 spans 15 amino acids.